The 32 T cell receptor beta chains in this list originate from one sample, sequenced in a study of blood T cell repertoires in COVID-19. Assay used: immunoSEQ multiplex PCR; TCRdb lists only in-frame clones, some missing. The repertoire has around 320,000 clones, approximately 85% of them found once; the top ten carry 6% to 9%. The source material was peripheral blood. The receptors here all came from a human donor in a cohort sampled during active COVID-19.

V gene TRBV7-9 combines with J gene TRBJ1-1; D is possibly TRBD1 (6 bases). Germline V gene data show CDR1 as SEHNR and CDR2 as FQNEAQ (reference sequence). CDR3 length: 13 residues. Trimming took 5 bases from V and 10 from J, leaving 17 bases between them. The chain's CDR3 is CASSRPGHSAAFF. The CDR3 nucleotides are TGTGCCAGCAGCCGACCGGGACACTCCGCAGCTTTCTTT.

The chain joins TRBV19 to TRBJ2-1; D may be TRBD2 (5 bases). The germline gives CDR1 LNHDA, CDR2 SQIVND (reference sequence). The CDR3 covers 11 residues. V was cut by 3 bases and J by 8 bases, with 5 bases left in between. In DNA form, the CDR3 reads TGTGCCAGTAGTATGAGGGATGAGCAGTTCTTC. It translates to CASSMRDEQFF.

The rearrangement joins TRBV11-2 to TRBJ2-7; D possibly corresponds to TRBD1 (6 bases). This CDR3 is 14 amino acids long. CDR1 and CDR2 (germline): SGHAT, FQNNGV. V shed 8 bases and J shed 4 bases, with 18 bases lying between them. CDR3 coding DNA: TGTGCCAGCGAAAACTGGGACACCTCTTACGAGCAGTACTTC. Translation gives CASENWDTSYEQYF.

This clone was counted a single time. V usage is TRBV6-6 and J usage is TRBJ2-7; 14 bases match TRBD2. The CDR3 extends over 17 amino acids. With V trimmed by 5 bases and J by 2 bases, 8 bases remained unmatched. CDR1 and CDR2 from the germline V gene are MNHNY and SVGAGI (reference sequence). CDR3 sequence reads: CASSLRTSGGPAYEQYF. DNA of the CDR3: TGTGCCAGCAGTCTTCGGACTAGCGGGGGGCCTGCCTACGAGCAGTACTTC.

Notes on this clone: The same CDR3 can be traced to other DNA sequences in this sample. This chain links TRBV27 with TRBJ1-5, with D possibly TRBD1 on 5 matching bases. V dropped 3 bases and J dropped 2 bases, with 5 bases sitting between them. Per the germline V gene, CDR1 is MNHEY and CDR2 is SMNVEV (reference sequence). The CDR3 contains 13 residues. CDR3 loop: CASSFRGNQPQHF. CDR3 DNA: TGTGCCAGCAGTTTCAGGGGCAATCAGCCCCAGCATTTT.

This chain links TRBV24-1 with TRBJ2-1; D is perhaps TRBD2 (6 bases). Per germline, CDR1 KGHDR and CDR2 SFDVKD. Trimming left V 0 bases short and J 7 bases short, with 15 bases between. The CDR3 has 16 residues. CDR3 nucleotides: TGTGCCACCAGTGATTTGCTAGTGGAGGGTGGGAATGAGCAGTTCTTC. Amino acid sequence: CATSDLLVEGGNEQFF.

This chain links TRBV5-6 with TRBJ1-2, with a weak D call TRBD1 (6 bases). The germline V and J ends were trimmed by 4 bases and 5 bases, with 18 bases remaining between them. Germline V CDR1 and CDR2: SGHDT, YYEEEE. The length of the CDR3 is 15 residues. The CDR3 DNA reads TGTGCCAGCAGCCCGGGACAAACAGGCCAATATGGCTACACCTTC. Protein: CASSPGQTGQYGYTF.

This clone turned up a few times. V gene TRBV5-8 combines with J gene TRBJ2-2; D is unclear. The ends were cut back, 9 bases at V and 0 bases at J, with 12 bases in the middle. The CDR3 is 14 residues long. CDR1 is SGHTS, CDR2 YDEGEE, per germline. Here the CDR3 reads CAIAQVPNTGELFF. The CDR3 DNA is TGTGCCATTGCCCAGGTCCCGAACACCGGGGAGCTGTTTTTT.

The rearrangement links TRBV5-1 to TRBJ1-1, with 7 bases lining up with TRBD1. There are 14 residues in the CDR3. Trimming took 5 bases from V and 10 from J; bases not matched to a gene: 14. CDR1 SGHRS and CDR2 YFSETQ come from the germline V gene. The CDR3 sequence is CASRPGTETSGAFF. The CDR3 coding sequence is TGCGCCAGCAGGCCCGGGACAGAAACATCGGGAGCTTTCTTT.

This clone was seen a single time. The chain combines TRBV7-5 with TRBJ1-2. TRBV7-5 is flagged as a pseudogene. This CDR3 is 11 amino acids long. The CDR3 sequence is CVRSSPSGYTF. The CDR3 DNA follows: TGTGTCAGAAGCTCTCCCTCCGGCTACACCTTC.

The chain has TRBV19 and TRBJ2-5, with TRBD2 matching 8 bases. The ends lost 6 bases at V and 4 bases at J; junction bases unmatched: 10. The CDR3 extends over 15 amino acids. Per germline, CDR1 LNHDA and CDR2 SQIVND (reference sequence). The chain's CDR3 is CASRARGSGVETQYF. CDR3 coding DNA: TGTGCCAGTAGGGCGAGGGGTAGCGGGGTAGAGACCCAGTACTTC. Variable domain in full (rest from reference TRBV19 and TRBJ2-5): DGGITQSPKYLFRKEGQNVTLSCEQNLNHDAMYWYRQDPGQGLRLIYYSQIVNDFQKGDIAEGYSVSREKKESFPLTVTSAQKNPTAFYLCASRARGSGVETQYFGPGTRLLVL.

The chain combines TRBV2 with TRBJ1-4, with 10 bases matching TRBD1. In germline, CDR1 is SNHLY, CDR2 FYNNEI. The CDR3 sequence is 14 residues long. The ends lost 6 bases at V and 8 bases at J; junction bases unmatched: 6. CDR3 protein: CASRHRDRGEKLFF. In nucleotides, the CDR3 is TGTGCCAGCAGACACCGGGACAGGGGCGAAAAACTGTTTTTT.

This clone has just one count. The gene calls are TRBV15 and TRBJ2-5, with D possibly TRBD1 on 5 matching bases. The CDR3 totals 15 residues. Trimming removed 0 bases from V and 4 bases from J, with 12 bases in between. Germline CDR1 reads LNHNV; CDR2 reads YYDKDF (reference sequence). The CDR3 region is CATSRDRDNRETQYF. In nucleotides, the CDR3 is TGTGCCACCAGCAGAGACAGGGATAATCGAGAGACCCAGTACTTC.

Here the CDR3 DNA reads TGTGCCAGCACCGAGGGAGGGGCAGATACGCAGTATTTT. It yields the protein CASTEGGADTQYF. The chain has TRBV12-3 or TRBV12-4 and TRBJ2-3; TRBD2 matches at 7 bases. The CDR3 runs 13 residues. V lost 7 bases to trimming and J lost 4 bases; unmatched junction nucleotides: 5.

DNA for the CDR3: TGTGCCAGCACATCGATGGCGGGAAACTATGGCTACACCTTC. Its protein product is CASTSMAGNYGYTF. The V and J genes are TRBV5-6 and TRBJ1-2; D call uncertain. The CDR3 has 14 residues. Germline CDR1 SGHDT, CDR2 YYEEEE. Between the trimmed V and J ends, which lost 6 bases and 2 bases, there was a span of 14 bases.

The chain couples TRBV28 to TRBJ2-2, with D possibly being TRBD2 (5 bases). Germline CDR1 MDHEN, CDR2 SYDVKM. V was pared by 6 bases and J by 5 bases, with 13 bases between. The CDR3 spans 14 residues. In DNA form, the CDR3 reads TGTGCCAGCAGCCGCGGACGGGGAACCGGGGAGCTGTTTTTT. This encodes CASSRGRGTGELFF.

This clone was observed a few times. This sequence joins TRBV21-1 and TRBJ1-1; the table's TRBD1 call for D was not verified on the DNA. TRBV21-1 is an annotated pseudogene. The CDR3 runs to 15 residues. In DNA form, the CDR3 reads TGTGCCAGCAGCAAAGCGGGGACAGGGAACACTGAAGCTTTCTTT. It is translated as CASSKAGTGNTEAFF.

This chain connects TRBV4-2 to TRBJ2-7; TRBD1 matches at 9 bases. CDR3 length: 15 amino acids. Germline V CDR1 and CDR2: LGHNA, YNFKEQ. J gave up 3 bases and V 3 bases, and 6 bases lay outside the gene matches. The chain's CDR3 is CASSHRQGDSYEQYF. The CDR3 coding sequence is TGTGCCAGCAGCCATCGACAGGGGGATAGCTACGAGCAGTACTTC.

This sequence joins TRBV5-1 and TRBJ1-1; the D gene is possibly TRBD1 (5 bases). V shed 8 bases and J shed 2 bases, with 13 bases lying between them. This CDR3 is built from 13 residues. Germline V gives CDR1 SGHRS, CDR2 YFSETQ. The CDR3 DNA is TGCGCCAGTTCGACGGACATCAACACTGAAGCTTTCTTT. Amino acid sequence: CASSTDINTEAFF.

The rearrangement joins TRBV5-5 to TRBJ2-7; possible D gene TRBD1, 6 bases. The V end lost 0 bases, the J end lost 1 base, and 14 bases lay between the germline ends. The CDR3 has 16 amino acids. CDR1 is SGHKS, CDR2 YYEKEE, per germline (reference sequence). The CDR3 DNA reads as TGTGCCAGCAGCTTGGTTACCGGGACATCTTCCTACGAGCAGTACTTC. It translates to CASSLVTGTSSYEQYF.

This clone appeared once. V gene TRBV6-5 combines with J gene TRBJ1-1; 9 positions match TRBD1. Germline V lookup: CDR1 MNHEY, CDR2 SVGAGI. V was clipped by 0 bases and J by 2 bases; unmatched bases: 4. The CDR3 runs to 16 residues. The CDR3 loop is CASSYSSQGANTEAFF. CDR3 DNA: TGTGCCAGCAGTTACTCCTCACAGGGGGCTAACACTGAAGCTTTCTTT.

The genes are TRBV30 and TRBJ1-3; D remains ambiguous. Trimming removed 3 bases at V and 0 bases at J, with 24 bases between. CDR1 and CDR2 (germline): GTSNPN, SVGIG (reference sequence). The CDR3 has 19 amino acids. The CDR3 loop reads CAWREVGRRTYLSGNTIYF. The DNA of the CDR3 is TGTGCCTGGAGAGAAGTCGGACGGAGGACCTACCTCTCTGGAAACACCATATATTTT.

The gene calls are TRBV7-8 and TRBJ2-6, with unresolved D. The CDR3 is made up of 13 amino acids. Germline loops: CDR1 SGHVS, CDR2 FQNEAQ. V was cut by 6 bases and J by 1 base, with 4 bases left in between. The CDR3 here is CASRLSGANVLTF. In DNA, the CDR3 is TGTGCCAGCAGACTGTCTGGGGCCAACGTCCTGACTTTC.

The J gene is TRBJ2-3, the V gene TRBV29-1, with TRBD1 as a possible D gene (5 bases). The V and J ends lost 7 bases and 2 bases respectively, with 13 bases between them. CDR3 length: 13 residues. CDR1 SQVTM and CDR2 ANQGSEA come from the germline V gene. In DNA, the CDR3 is TGCAGCGCCGGGCGCAGGGCCACAGATACGCAGTATTTT. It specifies CSAGRRATDTQYF.

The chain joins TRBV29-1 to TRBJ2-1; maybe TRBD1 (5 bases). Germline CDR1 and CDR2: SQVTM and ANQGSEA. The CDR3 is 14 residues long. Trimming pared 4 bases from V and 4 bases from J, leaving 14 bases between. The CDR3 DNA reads TGCAGCGTTGTAAGACCAAGGGGTTACAATGAGCAGTTCTTC. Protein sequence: CSVVRPRGYNEQFF.

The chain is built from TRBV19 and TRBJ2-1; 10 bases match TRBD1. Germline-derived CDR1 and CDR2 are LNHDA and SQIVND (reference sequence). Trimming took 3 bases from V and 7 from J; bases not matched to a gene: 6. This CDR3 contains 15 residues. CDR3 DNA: TGTGCCAGTAGTATCCGCCGGGACAGGGGTAATGAGCAGTTCTTC. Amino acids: CASSIRRDRGNEQFF.

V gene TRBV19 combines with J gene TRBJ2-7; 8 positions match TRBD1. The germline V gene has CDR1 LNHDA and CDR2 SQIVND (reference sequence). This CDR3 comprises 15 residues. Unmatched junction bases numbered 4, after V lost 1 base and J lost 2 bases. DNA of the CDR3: TGTGCCAGTAGTATAGGGACAGGGACTCCCTACGAGCAGTACTTC. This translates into CASSIGTGTPYEQYF.

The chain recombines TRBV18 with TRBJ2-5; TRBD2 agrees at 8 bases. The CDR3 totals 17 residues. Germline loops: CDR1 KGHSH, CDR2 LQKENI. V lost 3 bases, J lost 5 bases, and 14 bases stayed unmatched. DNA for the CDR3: TGTGCCAGCTCACCGTTCACTAGCGGCCTCGGGGGGGAGACCCAGTACTTC. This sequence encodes CASSPFTSGLGGETQYF.

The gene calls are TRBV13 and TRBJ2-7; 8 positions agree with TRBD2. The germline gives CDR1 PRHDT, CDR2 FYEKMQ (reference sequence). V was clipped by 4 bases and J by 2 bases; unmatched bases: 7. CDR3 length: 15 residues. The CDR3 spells CASSSRAGGTYEQYF. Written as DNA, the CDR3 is TGTGCCAGCAGCTCGAGGGCGGGGGGAACCTACGAGCAGTACTTC.

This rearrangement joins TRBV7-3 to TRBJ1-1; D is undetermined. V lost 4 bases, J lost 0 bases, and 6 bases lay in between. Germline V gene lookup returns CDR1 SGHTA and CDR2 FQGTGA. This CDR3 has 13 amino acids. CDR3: CASSSELNTEAFF. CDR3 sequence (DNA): TGTGCCAGCAGCTCTGAGTTGAACACTGAAGCTTTCTTT.

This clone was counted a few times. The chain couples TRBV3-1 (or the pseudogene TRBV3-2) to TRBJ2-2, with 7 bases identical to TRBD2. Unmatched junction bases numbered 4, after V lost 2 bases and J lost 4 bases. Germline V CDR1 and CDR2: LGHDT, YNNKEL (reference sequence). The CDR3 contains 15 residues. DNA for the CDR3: TGTGCCAGCAGCCAAAGCGGGGCGGGCACCGGGGAGCTGTTTTTT. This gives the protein CASSQSGAGTGELFF.

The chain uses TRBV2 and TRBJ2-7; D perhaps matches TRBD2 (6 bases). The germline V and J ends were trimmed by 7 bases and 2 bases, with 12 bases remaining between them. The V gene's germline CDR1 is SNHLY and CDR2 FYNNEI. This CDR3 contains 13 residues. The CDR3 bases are TGTGCCAGCATACGCGCGGGAACCTACGAGCAGTACTTC. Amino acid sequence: CASIRAGTYEQYF.